Sequencing of this T cell receptor beta chain was carried out in a study of cytomegalovirus exposure and HLA in healthy donors. Study conclusions and caveats: Most TCR sequences were seen very rarely across donors, but some public TCRs occurred in many. Some TCR beta chains (roughly 150 of them) were listed as cytomegalovirus-associated. Association of a missense DCLRE1C variant with TCR beta V- and J-gene trimming was reported in a later analysis. TCR beta V segments were, for the most part, productive about 87% or about 30% of the time in an earlier analysis.

PCR involved 60 Vbeta and 13 Jbeta primers. TCRdb's table, derived via immunoSEQ multiplex PCR, lists solely in-frame clones and lacks some. Of over 200,000 clones listed, roughly 70% are singletons. This CDR3 is 13 amino acids long. The ends were cut back, 2 bases at V and 4 bases at J, with 6 bases in the middle. The V gene's germline CDR1 is MNHEY and CDR2 SVGAGI. On this clone itself: What it recognizes is unknown. The same CDR3 is also encoded by other DNA sequences in this sample.

The rearrangement joins TRBV6-5 to TRBJ1-5; TRBD1 might be the D (5 bases). The clonotype comes from a young woman in good health and CMV-seronegative. Sequencing was performed on PBMCs. CDR3 sequence: CASSYDRNQPQHF. CDR3 DNA sequence: TGTGCCAGCAGTTACGACAGAAATCAGCCCCAGCATTTT.